The clone carrying this TCR beta chain was seen repeatedly, ten times or more. Germline trimming cut 3 bases from V and 1 base from J; bases unmatched to any gene: 4. Germline assignment: CDR1 MNHEY and CDR2 SMNVEV (reference sequence). The CDR3 spans 18 residues. Individual cDNA molecules were tagged with unique molecular identifiers, the study reported. MiXCR, run by TCRdb on the 5' RACE reads, gives a single entry per CDR3 protein. In the table there are roughly 48,000 distinct CDR3 sequences, approximately 8% of which are singletons. This entry is derived from a study of early T cells in non-severe SARS-CoV-2 infection. Background on the study: Investigators sequenced bulk RNA drawn from unsorted whole blood, and chains remained unpaired.

The specimen was whole blood. The chain recombines TRBV27 with TRBJ2-6, with 12 bases that match TRBD1. The origin of this receptor is an adult who was a healthcare worker with PCR-confirmed SARS-CoV-2 infection or an uninfected control (not recorded which). The CDR3 DNA follows: TGTGCCAGCAGTTTTCGGGGACAGGGGGCGTCTGGGGCCAACGTCCTGACTTTC. It yields the protein CASSFRGQGASGANVLTF.